This section outlines one T cell receptor (beta chain) sequence together with its context. The target antigen is unknown. The germline gene is not matched at one end of the junction; a read error may be the cause. Generated by immunoSEQ multiplex PCR, the TCRdb table keeps only in-frame clones and is missing some. The table shows around 95,000 clones, with 70% to 85% occurring only once. The time point here: blood 4 weeks post-SBRT, at nephrectomy. This sample's treatment: 15 Gy SBRT to primary tumor, nephrectomy 4 weeks later. Nephrectomy followed 15 Gy stereotactic body radiation by 4 weeks. The tumor was a clear cell renal cell carcinoma. This sample is drawn from a study of radiation and T cells in renal cell carcinoma. Germline V gives CDR1 MNHNS, CDR2 SASEGT. The CDR3 is 12 amino acids. Broader study findings: From baseline, blood top tumor clonotypes peaked at 2 weeks post-radiation. No pretreatment tumor biopsies were available for baseline clonotypes.

Material: blood, obtained from a patient whose treatment included radiotherapy and nephrectomy. V and J are TRBV6-1 and TRBJ2-7, with 10 bases aligning to TRBD2. The receptor was derived from a man aged 55 to 70 with renal cell carcinoma. The CDR3 sequence is CDSLAGVREQYF. The DNA of the CDR3 is TGCGATTCCCTAGCGGGAGTCCGCGAGCAGTACTTC.